The T cell receptor (beta chain) under discussion was sequenced for a study of blood T cells in healthy people across ages (dated by TCRdb to about 2015). Regarding the study in general: In model experiments, template switching captured about one uniquely barcoded TCR beta cDNA molecule for every two T cells. Using deep sequencing normalized with unique cDNA molecular identifiers, the study measured how TCR beta repertoire diversity changes with age. The donors were split into four age groups: young (average 16 years), middle-aged (nearly 40), aged (more than 60) and long-lived (approximately 89). To avoid experimental bias, donors of different ages were distributed randomly across sequencing lanes. The study analyzed two additional independent replicas of 1 million unique cDNA reads from the same blood draw for two donors, one aged 18 to 30 and one aged 80 or older. General findings and caveats noted by the study authors: As age increased, observed TCR beta diversity per million T cells dropped in a roughly linear way, and a significant reduction was already evident by age about 40. Because profiling used bulk unsorted PBMCs, naive and antigen-experienced compartments could not be compared conclusively. Compared with the aged group, the long-lived group had more naive CD4+ T cells, fewer expanded clones and increased TCR diversity, suggesting age selection. There was a strong correlation between observed TCR beta diversity and the percentage of naive T cells measured by flow cytometry. Total diversity estimates from one million sequenced T cells were considered lower bounds and underestimates. The CMV infection status of donors was not known, potentially confounding age-related changes in expanded clonotypes.

In regard to this clonotype: The antigen this receptor binds is unknown. Per-base quality was not reported, and no clone a single base away is much larger than it.

The germline V gene (reference sequence) gives CDR1 as LGHDT and CDR2 as YNNKEL. From the cysteine up to the phenylalanine, the CDR3 has a length of 17 residues. Solely the CDR3 DNA is kept, with 51 bases framed from the first base. Cut back by 1 base and 3 bases, the V and J ends lie 16 bases apart. Library preparation used 5' RACE. TCRdb names Illumina HiSeq 2500 as the instrument used. A second PCR of about 7 to 12 cycles was performed with a sample-barcoded 5' primer and a J-beta primer mix. A unique molecular identifier was introduced onto each TCR beta cDNA molecule by a template-switch 5' adaptor carrying 12 random nucleotides. At least 3 million CDR3-containing paired-end reads were obtained from each sample. The Mint cDNA synthesis kit, primed by a TRBC-specific oligonucleotide, was used to synthesize first-strand cDNA from all RNA. Following uracil-DNA glycosylase treatment, a first 18-cycle PCR with universal primers M1SS and BC2_uni_R was performed on all cDNA. The source study handled its data this way. For normalization, 1 million high-quality reads were randomly selected from each sample, with every read carrying a distinct molecular identifier. Reads with shared molecular identifiers were discarded instead of being binned into consensus sequences. MiTCR, with a Q25 quality threshold and the strictest error-elimination algorithm, was used for CDR3 identification, clonotype clustering and error correction. A nonparametric unseen species model using Euler transformation provided a lower-bound estimate of total TCR beta diversity. Through fastp at Q25 and MiXCR, TCRdb rebuilt clones from the public reads, retaining in-frame beta chains. Every CDR3 protein is listed once, alongside the most common genes and DNA of its rows. TCRdb assigned the V and J calls; the authors' analysis was not used. The sample contains about 1.6 million distinct CDR3 sequences, around 35% of them found a single time. The ten largest account for around 11% of the sample.

Systemically healthy Caucasian individuals from Russia, about 38 in total and aged about 6 to 90 years, were included as donors. Ten milliliters of peripheral blood were collected from each donor into EDTA-treated Vacutainer tubes. Ficoll-Paque density-gradient centrifugation was used to isolate PBMCs, with at least 6.5 million obtained per sample. Total RNA, at least 5 micrograms per sample, was extracted from PBMCs with Trizol reagent. For every donor, flow cytometry on a PBMC aliquot measured the percentage of naive CD45RAhigh/CD27high T cells. The sequencing input was blood. The source of this sequence is a woman in her 30s in good health. Here the chain combines TRBV3-1 and TRBJ2-1, and TRBD2 may be the D gene, going by 6 matching bases. The DNA is as follows: TGTGCCAGCAGCCAAGTTATTGCGGGGAAAAACTACAATGAGCAGTTCTTC. It is translated as CASSQVIAGKNYNEQFF.